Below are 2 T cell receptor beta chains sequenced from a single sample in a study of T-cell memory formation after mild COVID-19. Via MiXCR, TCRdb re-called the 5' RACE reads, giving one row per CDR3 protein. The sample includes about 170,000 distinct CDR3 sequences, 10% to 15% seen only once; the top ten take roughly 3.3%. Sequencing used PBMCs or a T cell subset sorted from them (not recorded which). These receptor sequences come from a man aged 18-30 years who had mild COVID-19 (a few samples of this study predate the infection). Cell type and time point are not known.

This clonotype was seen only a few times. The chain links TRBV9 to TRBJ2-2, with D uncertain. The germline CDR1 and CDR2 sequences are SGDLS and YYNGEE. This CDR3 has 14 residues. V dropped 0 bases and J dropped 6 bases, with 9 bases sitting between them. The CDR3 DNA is TGTGCCAGCAGCGTAGTAGGGCCCCCCGGGGAGCTGTTTTTT. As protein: CASSVVGPPGELFF.

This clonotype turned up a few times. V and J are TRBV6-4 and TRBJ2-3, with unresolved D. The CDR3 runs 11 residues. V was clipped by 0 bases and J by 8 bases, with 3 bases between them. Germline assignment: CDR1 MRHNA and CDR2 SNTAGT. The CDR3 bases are TGTGCCAGCAGTGACTCCGGTACGCAGTATTTT. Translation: CASSDSGTQYF.